This note documents a single TCR beta chain sequence. What it binds is not known. The time point here: patch test 1, 2 weeks after DPC sensitization. Treatment: therapeutic diphenylcyclopropenone sensitization with weekly scalp DPC. Researchers extracted total RNA from unfractionated whole blood. Germline V CDR1 and CDR2: MNHNY, SVGAGI (reference sequence). V was clipped by 2 bases and J by 3 bases, with 11 bases between them. The CDR3 runs to 15 residues. MiXCR, run by TCRdb on the RACE reads, gives a single entry per CDR3 protein. The table shows about 120,000 distinct CDR3 sequences, with roughly 13% occurring only once. The sample is drawn from a study of human T cells and chemical hapten exposure. Regarding the study as a whole: There was a positive correlation between PT1 expanded TCR counts and patch test score. Versus controls, significantly more large CDR3 similarity clusters arose from expanded TCRs.

This specimen consisted of whole blood, obtained in connection with sensitization to the hapten diphenylcyclopropenone (DPC). The TCR comes from a man aged 18 to 30 with alopecia areata. Some clones in this sample may be carry-over from other donors' samples. The chain joins TRBV6-6 to TRBJ2-1; D uncertain. CDR3 nucleotide sequence: TGTGCCAGCAGTTACGCCCCTGATTACTACAATGAGCAGTTCTTC. Its translation: CASSYAPDYYNEQFF.